A single sample gave rise to the 18 T cell receptor beta chains below, sequenced in a study of molecular identifiers for immune sequencing clone quantification. TCRdb called the PCR reads again in MiXCR, with one record for every CDR3 protein. The table shows about 86,000 distinct CDR3 sequences, with around 27% occurring only once. Material: naive CD8+ T cells from blood, with Jurkat cell RNA spiked in. The subset denotes: FACS-sorted CD8+CD4-CCR7+CD45RA+ naive T cells. These receptors all stem from a human donor in good health. Some libraries in this study had Jurkat cell RNA spiked in.

V and J are TRBV11-2 and TRBJ2-5, with 7 bases identical to TRBD2. After removal of 6 bases from V and 13 bases from J, the junction contained 26 bases not matched to a gene. The CDR3 is 17 amino acids. Germline V gene data show CDR1 as SGHAT and CDR2 as FQNNGV. The chain's CDR3 is CASSTGWGGSPPEPPYF. In DNA, the CDR3 is TGTGCCAGCAGTACCGGCTGGGGCGGGAGCCCCCCCGAGCCCCCGTACTTC.

This chain connects TRBV6-5 to TRBJ1-1; D not resolved. Germline assignment: CDR1 MNHEY and CDR2 SVGAGI. The CDR3 has 15 residues. Deletions cut 5 bases from V and 0 bases from J, with 13 bases between. Here the CDR3 DNA reads TGTGCCAGCAGTCACGGACGGAGCTTGAACACTGAAGCTTTCTTT. Protein: CASSHGRSLNTEAFF.

The chain is built from TRBV7-9 and TRBJ2-7, with no clear D. The V and J ends lost 4 bases and 1 base respectively, with 11 bases between them. From germline, CDR1 is SEHNR and CDR2 FQNEAQ (reference sequence). This CDR3 has 14 residues. CDR3: CASSSPDTSYEQYF. In DNA, the CDR3 is TGTGCCAGCAGCTCCCCCGACACGTCCTACGAGCAGTACTTC.

This clonotype was found a few times. The genes are TRBV4-3 and TRBJ1-5; D is ambiguous. Germline CDR1 is LGHNA and CDR2 is YSLEER. Trimming cost V 0 bases and J 2 bases, with 8 bases left between them. This CDR3 region has 15 residues. The CDR3 nucleotides read TGCGCCAGCAGCCAAGAGTCCTACGGCAATCAGCCCCAGCATTTT. It yields the protein CASSQESYGNQPQHF.

This clonotype occurred a few times. The V call is TRBV19, the J call TRBJ2-7; no clear D gene. V gave up 3 bases and J gave up 3 bases, with 9 bases separating them. The CDR3 spans 13 residues. CDR1 is LNHDA and CDR2 is SQIVND in the germline V gene (reference sequence). The CDR3 reads CASSIQNSYEQYF. Here the CDR3 DNA reads TGTGCCAGTAGTATCCAAAACAGCTACGAGCAGTACTTC. Using reference TRBV19 and TRBJ2-7 for the parts outside the CDR3, the full variable domain is DGGITQSPKYLFRKEGQNVTLSCEQNLNHDAMYWYRQDPGQGLRLIYYSQIVNDFQKGDIAEGYSVSREKKESFPLTVTSAQKNPTAFYLCASSIQNSYEQYFGPGTRLTVT.

This clonotype was found a few times. The gene calls are TRBV6-6 and TRBJ2-7; TRBD2 matches 14 bases. CDR3 length equals 15 residues. Germline values: CDR1 MNHNY, CDR2 SVGAGI (reference sequence). J was trimmed by 4 bases and V by 2 bases; bases with no gene match: 1. The CDR3 nucleotides are TGTGCCAGCAGTTACGGGACTAGCGGGAGTTACGAGCAGTACTTC. As protein: CASSYGTSGSYEQYF.

This chain connects TRBV21-1 to TRBJ1-1; no DNA check was done on the table's D call, TRBD1. TRBV21-1 is deemed a pseudogene. The CDR3 length is 15 residues. The CDR3: CASSPRGGLDTEAFF. The CDR3 region has the DNA TGTGCCAGCAGCCCCCGGGGGGGGTTGGACACTGAAGCCTTCTTT.

The chain recombines TRBV6-5 with TRBJ1-5; 7 nucleotides align to TRBD1. Losses at the gene ends were 6 bases for V and 2 bases for J; bases not matched to a gene: 4. CDR3 length equals 14 residues. CDR1 MNHEY and CDR2 SVGAGI come from the germline V gene. The CDR3 DNA reads as TGTGCCAGCAGCCCAGGGGGTGGCAATCAGCCCCAGCATTTT. Its translation is CASSPGGGNQPQHF.

This clonotype was counted between two and nine times. The chain is built from TRBV5-6 and TRBJ1-1; no clear D gene. The CDR3 is 15 residues long. The V end lost 2 bases, the J end lost 1 base, and 12 bases lay between the germline ends. Germline V gene lookup returns CDR1 SGHDT and CDR2 YYEEEE. In DNA, the CDR3 is TGTGCCAGCAGCTTAGATTTGGCAGGGAACACTGAAGCTTTCTTT. Its translation: CASSLDLAGNTEAFF.

Concerning this clonotype itself: Sequence at one end of the junction differs from germline and may be a read error. V usage is TRBV6-2 or TRBV6-3 and J usage is TRBJ1-5; D call uncertain. CDR3 size: 17 residues. Looked up from germline, CDR1 is MNHEY and CDR2 is SVGEGT. The chain's CDR3 is CASSELATGVADGPRHF. CDR3 nucleotides: TGTGCCAGCAGTGAACTGGCGACCGGGGTAGCGGATGGTCCCCGGCATTTT.

This chain links TRBV5-6 with TRBJ1-2; no clear D. CDR1 SGHDT and CDR2 YYEEEE come from the germline V gene. The CDR3 has 15 amino acids. Trimming removed 7 bases from V and 0 bases from J, with 16 bases in between. The DNA for the CDR3 is TGTGCCAGCGGCCCATACAGTCGAACTAACTATGGCTACACCTTC. It specifies CASGPYSRTNYGYTF.

This clonotype was seen only a few times. CDR3 sequence reads: CASSLKRGQANTEAFF. The DNA for the CDR3 is TGTGCCAGCAGTTTGAAAAGGGGACAGGCAAACACTGAAGCTTTCTTT. The chain has TRBV12-3 or TRBV12-4 and TRBJ1-1, with 8 positions matching TRBD1. V shed 3 bases and J 2 bases; nucleotides not matched to a gene: 8. The CDR3 is 16 residues long.

This clonotype was seen at least ten times. This chain links TRBV28 with TRBJ2-3, with 7 bases fitting TRBD2. The CDR3 loop spans 17 amino acids. Germline CDR1 is MDHEN and CDR2 is SYDVKM. The trim removed 2 bases at V and 1 base at J, leaving 9 bases unmatched. The CDR3 region is CASSLVGGPGGTDTQYF. CDR3 DNA: TGTGCCAGCAGTTTAGTGGGAGGGCCGGGTGGCACAGATACGCAGTATTTT.

With regard to this clonotype: A much larger clone sits a single nucleotide away, making a read error possible. J is TRBJ1-5 and V is TRBV27; D remains ambiguous. The CDR3 sequence is 13 residues long. Per the germline V gene, CDR1 is MNHEY and CDR2 is SMNVEV (reference sequence). The CDR3 region has the DNA TGTGCCAGCAGTTTATCATTGAATCGGCCCCAGCATTTT. Encoded protein: CASSLSLNRPQHF.

Regarding this clonotype: This may be a read error, as it is one base from a much larger clone. The CDR3 does not end in the conserved phenylalanine or tryptophan, so this is likely a read error. The rearrangement links TRBV14 to TRBJ2-1; tentatively, D is TRBD1 (5 bases). Deletions cut 4 bases from V and 6 bases from J, with 10 bases between. The length of the CDR3 is 13 residues. Germline V gene sequence: CDR1 SGHDN, CDR2 FVKESK. The CDR3 protein is CASSPYDSNEQFY. CDR3 coding DNA: TGTGCCAGCAGCCCGTATGACAGCAATGAGCAGTTCTAC.

In regard to this clonotype: A much larger clone sits a single nucleotide away, making a read error possible. This sequence joins TRBV28 and TRBJ2-7; 7 bases match TRBD2. The CDR3 is 16 residues long. The germline CDR1 and CDR2 sequences are MDHEN and SYDVKM. With 2 bases clipped from V and 5 bases from J, the junction kept 12 bases outside the gene matches. The CDR3 DNA is TGTGCCAGCAGTTTACTCGAGGAACCCGCGGGGGACGAGCAGTACTTC. This codes for CASSLLEEPAGDEQYF.

This clonotype was counted only a few times. This chain links TRBV4-2 with TRBJ2-1; 7 bases are a match to TRBD2. The CDR3 spans 15 residues. CDR1 is LGHNA, CDR2 YNFKEQ, per germline. Germline trimming cut 4 bases from V and 4 bases from J; bases unmatched to any gene: 7. In DNA form, the CDR3 reads TGTGCCAGCAGCCGAGGGAGGGAGGCTTACAATGAGCAGTTCTTC. Its protein product is CASSRGREAYNEQFF.

The chain has TRBV5-5 and TRBJ2-7; D possibly matches TRBD1 or TRBD2 (5 bases each). Germline CDR1 is SGHKS and CDR2 is YYEKEE (reference sequence). V lost 4 bases and J lost 5, with 16 bases in between. The CDR3 has 14 residues. CDR3 residues: CASSTEGRWDEQYF. The CDR3, as DNA: TGTGCCAGCAGCACTGAGGGGCGATGGGACGAGCAGTACTTC.